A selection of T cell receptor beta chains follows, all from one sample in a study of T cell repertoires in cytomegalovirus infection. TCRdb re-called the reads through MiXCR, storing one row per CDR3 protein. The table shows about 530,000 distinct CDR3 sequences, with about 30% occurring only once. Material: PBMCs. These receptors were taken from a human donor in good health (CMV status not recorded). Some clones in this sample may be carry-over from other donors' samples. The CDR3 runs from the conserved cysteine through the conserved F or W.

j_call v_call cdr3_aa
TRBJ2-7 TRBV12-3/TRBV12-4 CASSGASGIYEQYF
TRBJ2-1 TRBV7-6 CASSSRTSGRSDEQFF
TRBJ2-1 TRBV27 CASSRRGRDNEQFF
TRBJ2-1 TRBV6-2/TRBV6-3 CASSILGAGPYNEQFF
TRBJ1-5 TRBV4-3 CASSQDLAEYQPQHF
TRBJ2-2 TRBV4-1 CASSLSEGQGNTGELFF
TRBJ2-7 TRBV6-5 CASNDGSADSYEQYF
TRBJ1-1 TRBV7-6 CASSPDLGHTEAFF
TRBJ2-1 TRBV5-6 CASRLGWDGSYNEQFF
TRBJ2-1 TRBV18 CASSPEAGGYNEQFF
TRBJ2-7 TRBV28 CASSSDMYEQYF
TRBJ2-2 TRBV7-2 CASSLIAGLTGELFF
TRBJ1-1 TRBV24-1 CATSDSRQGNTEAFF
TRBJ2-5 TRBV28 CASIPRRRSGLVYQETQYF
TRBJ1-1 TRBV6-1 CASSPTAGTTEAFF
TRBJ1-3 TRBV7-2 CASSLGVGKGTGNTIYF
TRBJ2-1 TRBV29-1 CSVDRIAGGGYNEQFF
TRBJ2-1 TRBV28 CASILGTSGSPRHNNEQFF
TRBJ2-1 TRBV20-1 CSARALAGVSNEQFF
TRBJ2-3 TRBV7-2 CASTSGRFSTDTQYF
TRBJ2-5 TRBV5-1 CASWRNQETQYF
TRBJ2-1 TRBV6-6 CATRQGQSYNEQFF
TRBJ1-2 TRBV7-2 CASSSYNYGYTF
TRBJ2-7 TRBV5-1 CASSLRQGAYEQYF
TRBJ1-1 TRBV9 CASSVIPGLNTEAFF
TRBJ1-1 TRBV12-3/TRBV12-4 CASSFLFSASPITEAFF